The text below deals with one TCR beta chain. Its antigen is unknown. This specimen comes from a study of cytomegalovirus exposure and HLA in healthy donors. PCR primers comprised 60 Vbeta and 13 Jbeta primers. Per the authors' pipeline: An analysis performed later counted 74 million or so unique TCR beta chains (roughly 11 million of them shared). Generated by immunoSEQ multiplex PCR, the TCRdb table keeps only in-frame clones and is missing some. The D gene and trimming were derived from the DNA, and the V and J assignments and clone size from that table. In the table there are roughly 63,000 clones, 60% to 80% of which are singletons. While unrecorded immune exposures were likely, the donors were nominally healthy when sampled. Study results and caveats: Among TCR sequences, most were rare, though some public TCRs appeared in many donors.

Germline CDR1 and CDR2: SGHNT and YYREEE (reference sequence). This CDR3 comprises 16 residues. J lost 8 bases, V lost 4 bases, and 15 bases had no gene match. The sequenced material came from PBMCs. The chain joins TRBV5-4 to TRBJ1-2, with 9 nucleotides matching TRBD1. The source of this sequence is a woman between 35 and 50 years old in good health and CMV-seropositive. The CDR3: CASSLYTGGAPRGYTF. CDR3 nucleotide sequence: TGTGCCAGCAGCCTCTATACAGGGGGCGCGCCGAGAGGCTACACCTTC.